The next 18 T cell receptor beta chains were all read from a single sample in a study of spatial heterogeneity in lung cancer. Study-wide findings and caveats: The study found that expanded intratumoral alpha and beta TCR counts tracked tumor mutation counts.

These receptors are not linked to any known antigen. TCRdb called the 5' RACE reads again in MiXCR, with one record for every CDR3 protein. The sample has around 20,000 distinct CDR3 sequences; under 10% are singletons. Time point: sample taken at primary tumor resection. The material was lung tumor tissue, obtained at surgery. The receptor source for this set is a male donor with early-stage non-small cell lung cancer.

The chain has TRBV6-2 or TRBV6-3 and TRBJ1-1; tentatively, D is TRBD1 (5 bases). V lost 2 bases, J lost 8 bases, and 15 bases lay in between. This CDR3 has 14 amino acids. Germline V lookup: CDR1 MNHEY, CDR2 SVGEGT. CDR3 DNA: TGTGCCAGCAGTTACCGGGGCGCGACATTCGAAGCTTTCTTT. This gives the protein CASSYRGATFEAFF.

Relative to its sample, this clonotype is medium-sized. The chain is built from TRBV7-9 and TRBJ1-2, with D unclear. From germline, CDR1 is SEHNR and CDR2 FQNEAQ (reference sequence). V gave up 0 bases and J gave up 4 bases, with 24 bases separating them. The CDR3 consists of 19 residues. CDR3 nucleotide sequence: TGTGCCAGCAGCTTAGCATTTATGGCAGGCCAGTCGGGATTCTATGGCTACACCTTC. Protein product: CASSLAFMAGQSGFYGYTF.

This clonotype was seen many times. The chain is built from TRBV12-3 or TRBV12-4 and TRBJ1-6, with D maybe TRBD1 (5 bases). Trimming pared 1 base from V and 8 bases from J, leaving 12 bases between. The CDR3 runs to 15 residues. CDR3 sequence: CASSLGGTWDSPLHF. The CDR3 nucleotides read TGTGCCAGCAGTTTAGGTGGGACGTGGGATTCACCCCTCCACTTT.

This clonotype was recorded many times. The rearrangement uses TRBV20-1 and TRBJ2-3; TRBD2 agrees at 9 bases. The CDR3 totals 15 residues. Germline V gene data show CDR1 as DFQATT and CDR2 as SNEGSKA (reference sequence). Losses at the gene ends were 4 bases for V and 8 bases for J; bases not matched to a gene: 13. CDR3 coding DNA: TGCAGTGCTATCCCGGCTAGCGGGGCTTTGGGTACGCAGTATTTT. Residues: CSAIPASGALGTQYF.

This clonotype was seen repeatedly, ten times or more. V and J are TRBV19 and TRBJ2-1, with 8 nucleotides matching TRBD2. The V and J ends lost 4 bases and 3 bases, in that order; junction bases with no gene match: 2. The germline V gene has CDR1 LNHDA and CDR2 SQIVND (reference sequence). The CDR3 sequence is 14 residues long. CDR3 DNA: TGTGCCAGTAGTAGGCGGGGGGACTACAATGAGCAGTTCTTC. This translates into CASSRRGDYNEQFF.

This clonotype was detected ten times or more. The V and J genes are TRBV5-4 and TRBJ1-3; 8 bases fit TRBD1. This CDR3 spans 17 amino acids. After removal of 4 bases from V and 4 bases from J, the junction contained 13 bases not matched to a gene. The germline V gene has CDR1 SGHNT and CDR2 YYREEE (reference sequence). CDR3 nucleotides: TGTGCCAGCAGCCTATCACCCCAGGGGGCTACAGGAAACACCATATATTTT. Encoded protein: CASSLSPQGATGNTIYF.

This clonotype was seen more than once but under ten times. The chain links TRBV12-3 or TRBV12-4 to TRBJ1-2; D not resolved. There are 12 residues in the CDR3. V lost 8 bases and J 2 bases, leaving 9 bases between the germline ends. Here the CDR3 reads CASGDWNYGYTF. The CDR3 region has the DNA TGTGCCAGCGGCGACTGGAACTATGGCTACACCTTC.

This clonotype was seen a handful of times. J is TRBJ1-3 and V is TRBV7-9; 7 nucleotides line up with TRBD1. The J segment lost 0 bases and the V segment lost 5 bases, leaving 10 bases of the junction unmatched. The CDR3 has 17 amino acids. CDR1 and CDR2 from the germline V gene are SEHNR and FQNEAQ (reference sequence). The DNA for the CDR3 is TGTGCCAGCAGCCCGAACCGGGACAGATACTCTGGAAACACCATATATTTT. The encoded protein is CASSPNRDRYSGNTIYF.

The sample holds many counts of this clonotype. This sequence joins TRBV7-9 and TRBJ1-2; D unresolved. The germline gives CDR1 SEHNR, CDR2 FQNEAQ (reference sequence). Trimming stripped 1 base from V and 4 bases from J, with 16 bases between. There are 16 residues in the CDR3. CDR3 nucleotides: TGTGCCAGCAGCTTAGATTTAATACGAGGAACCTATGGCTACACCTTC. Its protein is CASSLDLIRGTYGYTF.

This clonotype was observed a handful of times. The V call is TRBV20-1, the J call TRBJ1-6; 7 nucleotides agree with TRBD1. V trimming: 4 bases; J trimming: 9 bases; junction bases outside the gene matches: 6. The CDR3 sequence is 13 residues long. CDR1 and CDR2 (germline): DFQATT, SNEGSKA (reference sequence). In DNA, the CDR3 is TGCAGTGCTATAACAGGGGTAGGTTCACCCCTCCACTTT. This translates into CSAITGVGSPLHF.

This clonotype was recorded many times. The genes are TRBV7-8 and TRBJ1-6; D unclear. V dropped 1 base and J dropped 5 bases, with 3 bases sitting between them. The CDR3 runs 13 residues. CDR1 is SGHVS, CDR2 FQNEAQ, per germline. This CDR3 is CASSLDHNSPLHF. DNA for the CDR3: TGTGCCAGCAGCTTAGATCATAATTCACCCCTCCACTTT.

This chain links TRBV2 with TRBJ2-5; 14 bases map to TRBD2. V shed 3 bases and J 9 bases; nucleotides not matched to a gene: 9. The CDR3 loop spans 16 amino acids. CDR1 is SNHLY, CDR2 FYNNEI, per germline. The CDR3 spells CASSERGLAGARSQYF. CDR3 coding DNA: TGTGCCAGCAGTGAGAGGGGACTAGCGGGGGCGCGGTCCCAGTACTTC.

The chain links TRBV20-1 to TRBJ1-3; 11 bases agree with TRBD1. V trimming: 5 bases; J trimming: 4 bases; junction bases outside the gene matches: 13. This CDR3 is built from 17 residues. Per the germline V gene, CDR1 is DFQATT and CDR2 is SNEGSKA (reference sequence). In nucleotides, the CDR3 is TGCAGTGCTCAGAGCCCGGACAGGGGGCGCGGAGGAAACACCATATATTTT. The encoded protein is CSAQSPDRGRGGNTIYF.

In this sample, this clonotype turned up many times. The chain employs TRBV28 and TRBJ1-2, with D perhaps matching TRBD1 (5 bases). Germline assignment: CDR1 MDHEN and CDR2 SYDVKM. The CDR3 extends over 13 amino acids. Trimming removed 10 bases at V and 1 base at J, with 13 bases between. CDR3 protein: CATRDGGNYGYTF. In DNA form, the CDR3 reads TGTGCCACCCGGGACGGAGGTAACTATGGCTACACCTTC.

This clonotype appeared many times. This sequence joins TRBV28 and TRBJ2-5, with D unresolved. CDR3 size: 14 residues. Deletions cut 2 bases from V and 3 bases from J, with 10 bases between. Germline CDR1 reads MDHEN; CDR2 reads SYDVKM. As DNA, the CDR3 is TGTGCCAGCAGTTTAGGTCAGGTCAAAGAGACCCAGTACTTC. It translates to CASSLGQVKETQYF.

This clonotype was detected ten times or more. It may be a read error: a sequence one base away is much more abundant. This chain connects TRBV5-5 to TRBJ1-2, with 8 bases identical to TRBD1. There are 17 residues in the CDR3. The germline V gene encodes CDR1 SGHKS and CDR2 YYEKEE (reference sequence). This chain's CDR3 is CASSLVAGGLSNYGDTF. The CDR3 nucleotides are TGTGCCAGCAGCTTGGTGGCAGGGGGCCTATCTAACTATGGCGACACCTTC.

At least ten counts were recorded for this clonotype. This chain uses TRBV9 with TRBJ2-6, with 7 bases matching TRBD2. The J segment lost 4 bases and the V segment lost 2 bases, leaving 9 bases of the junction unmatched. CDR1 and CDR2 (germline): SGDLS, YYNGEE. The CDR3 length is 17 residues. CDR3 nucleotide sequence: TGTGCCAGCAGCGTTTTTGCGGGGGTCCCCGGGGCCAACGTCCTGACTTTC. It specifies CASSVFAGVPGANVLTF.

This clonotype was found many times. This chain joins TRBV7-9 and TRBJ1-5, with TRBD1 matching 7 bases. This CDR3 comprises 16 residues. V lost 6 bases to trimming and J lost 1 base; unmatched junction nucleotides: 9. Germline CDR1 SEHNR, CDR2 FQNEAQ (reference sequence). The CDR3: CASSLAGTVSNQPQHF. CDR3 nucleotide sequence: TGTGCCAGCAGTTTGGCCGGGACAGTAAGCAATCAGCCCCAGCATTTT.